The subject of this entry is one T cell receptor beta chain. This sample was taken from a study of blood T cells in healthy people across ages. Next came a second PCR, run for roughly 6 to 11 cycles, which used a sample-barcoded 5' primer along with a J-beta primer mix. TCRdb reprocessed the 5' RACE reads via MiXCR and lists one record per CDR3 protein. The repertoire holds fewer than 700,000 distinct CDR3 sequences, with 47% as singletons. The germline V gene has CDR1 MNHEY and CDR2 SMNVEV (reference sequence). CDR3 length: 14 amino acids. V shed 3 bases, J shed 2 bases, and the junction held 3 bases outside the gene matches.

This chain connects TRBV27 to TRBJ2-5; 7 positions agree with TRBD1. The clonotype originates from a man older than 75 in good health. Sequenced material: blood. Here the CDR3 DNA reads TGTGCCAGCAGTTTCAGGGGGTCTCAAGAGACCCAGTACTTC. It yields the protein CASSFRGSQETQYF.